These 22 T cell receptor beta chains originate from one sample sequenced in a study of blood T cells in healthy people across ages. Primed by a sample-barcoded 5' primer and a J-beta primer mix, a second PCR proceeded for about 6 to 12 cycles. TCRdb re-analysed the 5' RACE reads in MiXCR, keeping a single row per CDR3 protein. The sample lists about 680,000 distinct CDR3 sequences; 49% were seen once. Sequencing input: blood. The receptors were gathered from a woman aged 60 to 75 in good health.

A single count supports this clonotype. The J gene is TRBJ2-3, the V gene TRBV29-1; the match to TRBD2 covers 7 bases. J lost 1 base, V lost 4 bases, and 5 bases had no gene match. The CDR3 is made up of 14 amino acids. The germline V gene encodes CDR1 SQVTM and CDR2 ANQGSEA. CDR3 in amino acids: CSVAVGLRTDTQYF. DNA for the CDR3: TGCAGCGTTGCCGTGGGACTACGCACAGATACGCAGTATTTT.

The CDR3 region is CSGGAQETQYF. The CDR3 region has the DNA TGCAGCGGCGGGGCACAAGAGACCCAGTACTTC. The chain employs TRBV29-1 and TRBJ2-5; tentatively, D is TRBD2 (6 bases). V dropped 7 bases and J dropped 2 bases, with 8 bases sitting between them. The CDR3 covers 11 residues. Germline values: CDR1 SQVTM, CDR2 ANQGSEA.

The CDR3 region is CASSTAYVQYF. CDR3 bases: TGTGCCAGCAGCACTGCCTACGTGCAGTACTTC. The chain is built from TRBV7-2 and TRBJ2-5; no clear D. Germline CDR1 is SGHTA and CDR2 is FQGNSA. V lost 5 bases and J lost 11, with 12 bases in between. There are 11 residues in the CDR3.

The sample holds many counts of this clonotype. The chain employs TRBV29-1 and TRBJ2-4, with D maybe TRBD2 (6 bases). Deletions cut 3 bases from V and 0 bases from J, with 9 bases between. The CDR3 is 14 residues long. Germline V gene sequence: CDR1 SQVTM, CDR2 ANQGSEA. The CDR3 here is CSVEMGLAKNIQYF. The CDR3 DNA reads as TGCAGCGTTGAGATGGGACTAGCCAAAAACATTCAGTACTTC.

A single count supports this clonotype. The rearrangement links TRBV6-2 or TRBV6-3 to TRBJ2-1, with unresolved D. CDR1 is MNHEY and CDR2 is SVGEGT in the germline V gene. The germline V and J ends were trimmed by 5 bases and 9 bases, with 14 bases remaining between them. The CDR3 spans 13 residues. The CDR3 coding sequence is TGTGCCAGCAGTCCAACCAAGAGGCGTGAGCAGTTCTTC. Residues: CASSPTKRREQFF.

The chain recombines TRBV12-3 or TRBV12-4 with TRBJ2-7; 8 bases fit TRBD1. CDR3 length equals 14 residues. V was pared by 4 bases and J by 7 bases, with 9 bases of the junction left unmatched. This CDR3 is CASSSQRTGNEQYF. The CDR3 DNA reads as TGTGCCAGCAGTTCTCAACGGACAGGGAATGAGCAGTACTTC.

This chain joins TRBV2 and TRBJ2-1; 11 nucleotides align to TRBD2. Trimming removed 2 bases from V and 4 bases from J; junction bases left unmatched: 10. Germline CDR1 reads SNHLY; CDR2 reads FYNNEI. This CDR3 has 18 amino acids. The CDR3 DNA sequence: TGTGCCAGCAGTGAAAATCGGGGACTAGCGGAACCTTACAATGAGCAGTTCTTC. Protein: CASSENRGLAEPYNEQFF.

The chain carries TRBV7-8 and TRBJ2-3, with D unclear. Germline-derived CDR1 and CDR2 are SGHVS and FQNEAQ. The V gene lost 6 bases and the J gene lost 6 bases, with 13 bases spanning the gap. This CDR3 contains 13 residues. CDR3 sequence (DNA): TGTGCCAGCAGTTTAAACTTAGGGGATACGCAGTATTTT. It translates to CASSLNLGDTQYF.

The chain couples TRBV27 to TRBJ2-5; 10 nucleotides align to TRBD2. Germline V gene data show CDR1 as MNHEY and CDR2 as SMNVEV (reference sequence). CDR3 length: 14 residues. The junction had 11 bases not matched to a gene; V was cut back by 5 bases and J by 11 bases. CDR3 protein: CASSPSGRTGEQYF. CDR3 bases: TGTGCCAGCAGTCCTAGCGGGAGAACGGGTGAGCAGTACTTC.

This clonotype has only a few counts. The rearrangement uses TRBV30 and TRBJ2-3, with D uncertain. The CDR3 loop spans 12 amino acids. V was clipped by 0 bases and J by 3 bases, with 4 bases between them. Germline V gene data show CDR1 as GTSNPN and CDR2 as SVGIG (reference sequence). In nucleotides, the CDR3 is TGTGCCTGGAGTGTCTCGACAGATACGCAGTATTTT. Translating it yields CAWSVSTDTQYF. Using reference TRBV30 and TRBJ2-3 for the parts outside the CDR3, the full variable domain is SQTIHQWPATLVQPVGSPLSLECTVEGTSNPNLYWYRQAAGRGLQLLFYSVGIGQISSEVPQNLSASRPQDRQFILSSKKLLLSDSGFYLCAWSVSTDTQYFGPGTRLTVL.

The gene calls are TRBV20-1 and TRBJ2-1; perhaps TRBD2 as D (6 bases). TRBJ2-7 matches the DNA end more closely, so the J call is doubtful. CDR1 and CDR2 from the germline V gene are DFQATT and SNEGSKA (reference sequence). This CDR3 region has 14 residues. The CDR3 here is CSASQGLIYNEQYF. CDR3 DNA sequence: TGCAGTGCTAGTCAGGGACTTATATACAATGAGCAGTACTTC.

The rearrangement links TRBV7-2 to TRBJ2-7, with TRBD1 matching over 7 bases. Germline V CDR1 and CDR2: SGHTA, FQGNSA. The CDR3 covers 14 residues. V was pared by 5 bases and J by 2 bases, with 6 bases of the junction left unmatched. As DNA, the CDR3 is TGTGCCAGCAGCGCCCGACAGGGACCCTACGAGCAGTACTTC. Encoded protein: CASSARQGPYEQYF.

This clonotype has a handful of counts. The J gene is TRBJ2-6, the V gene TRBV12-3 or TRBV12-4; TRBD1 matches at 11 bases. The CDR3 sequence is 17 residues long. V was pared by 7 bases and J by 2 bases, with 7 bases of the junction left unmatched. The CDR3 sequence is CASMRTGGFAGANVLTF. The CDR3 DNA sequence: TGTGCCAGCATGAGGACAGGGGGCTTTGCTGGGGCCAACGTCCTGACTTTC.

The J gene is TRBJ1-6, the V gene TRBV25-1, with D tentatively TRBD1 (5 bases). The CDR3 length is 13 residues. CDR1 and CDR2 from the germline V gene are MGHDK and SYGVNS. With 4 bases removed from V and 9 bases from J, the gap between germline ends came to 10 bases. CDR3 sequence (DNA): TGTGCCAGCAGTGTAGGGACTGGTTCACCCCTCCACTTT. It specifies CASSVGTGSPLHF.

The V and J genes are TRBV6-5 and TRBJ1-5; D remains ambiguous. The CDR3 is made up of 16 amino acids. The germline V gene encodes CDR1 MNHEY and CDR2 SVGAGI. Deletions cut 4 bases from V and 2 bases from J, with 15 bases between. The CDR3 sequence: CASSLRPPWGNQPQHF. As DNA, the CDR3 is TGTGCCAGCAGTTTGCGCCCCCCCTGGGGCAATCAGCCCCAGCATTTT.

CDR3 protein: CASRDLTRQGLGLGETQYF. CDR3 nucleotides: TGTGCCAGCAGGGACCTCACTCGACAGGGATTAGGCTTAGGAGAGACCCAGTACTTC. This sequence joins TRBV28 and TRBJ2-5, with 7 bases that match TRBD1. Germline CDR1 and CDR2: MDHEN and SYDVKM. This CDR3 region has 19 residues. V was clipped by 6 bases and J by 4 bases; unmatched bases: 23.

There are a few counts of this clonotype. The chain links TRBV7-2 to TRBJ2-3, with TRBD1 identical over 12 bases. The CDR3 length is 14 residues. Germline V gives CDR1 SGHTA, CDR2 FQGNSA. V was clipped by 6 bases and J by 8 bases; unmatched bases: 6. As DNA, the CDR3 is TGTGCCAGCAGTTGGGACAGGGGGCTGGGTACGCAGTATTTT. Its protein product is CASSWDRGLGTQYF.

This clonotype was seen a few times. The V call is TRBV5-6, the J call TRBJ2-7, with 12 bases that match TRBD1. V was pared by 3 bases and J by 2 bases, with 15 bases of the junction left unmatched. The CDR3 totals 19 residues. Germline values: CDR1 SGHDT, CDR2 YYEEEE. The CDR3: CASSSLLEPGQGAAYEQYF. CDR3 nucleotides: TGTGCCAGCAGCTCTCTATTAGAACCGGGACAGGGGGCCGCCTACGAGCAGTACTTC. Based on the CDR3 plus reference TRBV5-6 and TRBJ2-7, the full variable domain is DAGVTQSPTHLIKTRGQQVTLRCSPKSGHDTVSWYQQALGQGPQFIFQYYEEEERQRGNFPDRFSGHQFPNYSSELNVNALLLGDSALYLCASSSLLEPGQGAAYEQYFGPGTRLTVT.

The V and J genes are TRBV28 and TRBJ2-7; the D gene is possibly TRBD2 (6 bases). CDR3 size: 13 residues. Trimming took 10 bases from V and 2 from J, leaving 15 bases between them. Germline values: CDR1 MDHEN, CDR2 SYDVKM. The CDR3 DNA follows: TGTGCCACTGGTAACGGCGGGACCTACGAGCAGTACTTC. It encodes CATGNGGTYEQYF.

The chain links TRBV12-3 or TRBV12-4 to TRBJ2-1; TRBD2 is a possible D gene (7 bases). V gave up 4 bases and J gave up 13 bases, with 14 bases separating them. This CDR3 region has 12 residues. In DNA, the CDR3 is TGTGCCAGCAGTTACGGGGGGCAAGTACAGTTCTTC. This codes for CASSYGGQVQFF.

This clonotype was counted only a few times. The chain uses TRBV7-7 and TRBJ2-5, with D unclear. The V end was cut by 5 bases, the J end by 5 bases, with 9 bases between. This CDR3 contains 12 residues. The germline V gene encodes CDR1 SSHAT and CDR2 FNYEAQ (reference sequence). In nucleotides, the CDR3 is TGTGCCAGCAGCCCCAGCCGGGAGACCCAGTACTTC. This codes for CASSPSRETQYF.

The CDR3 nucleotides read TGTGCCAGCAGCCAAGGGGAAGGGAGAGCCAAAAACATTCAGTACTTC. As protein: CASSQGEGRAKNIQYF. The rearrangement joins TRBV3-1 to TRBJ2-4; weak D call: TRBD2 (5 bases). Trimming shortened V by 1 base and J by 0 bases, and 10 bases separated the two germline ends. Per the germline V gene, CDR1 is LGHDT and CDR2 is YNNKEL (reference sequence). The CDR3 covers 16 residues.